A single sample gave rise to the 8 T cell receptor beta chains below, sequenced in a study of cytomegalovirus exposure and HLA in healthy donors. Primers included in the PCR were 60 Vbeta and 13 Jbeta primers. The table came from immunoSEQ multiplex PCR; TCRdb's copy has only in-frame clones and leaves some out. The sample contains around 110,000 clones, 8.5% to 10% of which appear only once. Material for sequencing was PBMCs. These receptors were collected from a man in his thirties or forties in good health and CMV-seronegative.

The chain is built from TRBV4-1 and TRBJ1-3; the match to TRBD1 covers 9 bases. This CDR3 has 15 residues. In germline, CDR1 is MGHRA, CDR2 YSYEKL. With V trimmed by 1 base and J by 4 bases, 2 bases remained unmatched. The CDR3 DNA is TGCGCCAGCAGCCAAGGAGACAGGGGGGGAAACACCATATATTTT. As protein: CASSQGDRGGNTIYF.

This clone was observed a handful of times. The rearrangement links TRBV28 to TRBJ1-5; the match to TRBD1 covers 8 bases. CDR1 and CDR2 from the germline V gene are MDHEN and SYDVKM. V lost 6 bases and J lost 5; bases outside the gene matches: 6. This CDR3 region has 14 residues. The CDR3 is CASSSGQGHQPQHF. Here the CDR3 DNA reads TGTGCCAGCAGCTCAGGACAGGGCCATCAGCCCCAGCATTTT.

The chain combines TRBV5-1 with TRBJ1-1, with 9 bases aligning to TRBD1. CDR3 length: 16 residues. V trimming: 4 bases; J trimming: 7 bases; junction bases outside the gene matches: 14. The germline V gene encodes CDR1 SGHRS and CDR2 YFSETQ. The DNA for the CDR3 is TGCGCCAGCAGCGCTCCTTATGCCGGACAGGGGTTTGAAGCTTTCTTT. It is translated as CASSAPYAGQGFEAFF.

This clone turned up a few times. V usage is TRBV11-3 and J usage is TRBJ2-1, with D possibly TRBD1 on 5 matching bases. The V gene's germline CDR1 is SGHNT and CDR2 YENEEA. This CDR3 comprises 15 residues. V was clipped by 7 bases and J by 0 bases, with 13 bases between them. CDR3 DNA: TGTGCCAGCATCGCACAGGCCAGCTCCTACAATGAGCAGTTCTTC. It is translated as CASIAQASSYNEQFF.

The chain recombines TRBV5-6 with TRBJ1-2, with D unresolved. The CDR3 runs 12 residues. Between the trimmed V and J ends, which lost 3 bases and 5 bases, there was a span of 8 bases. CDR1 and CDR2 (germline): SGHDT, YYEEEE. The DNA for the CDR3 is TGTGCCAGCAGCTCCAACCGGTATGGCTACACCTTC. Protein product: CASSSNRYGYTF. Full variable domain (rest looked up from reference TRBV5-6 and TRBJ1-2): DAGVTQSPTHLIKTRGQQVTLRCSPKSGHDTVSWYQQALGQGPQFIFQYYEEEERQRGNFPDRFSGHQFPNYSSELNVNALLLGDSALYLCASSSNRYGYTFGSGTRLTVV.

This clone was seen only a few times. The chain links TRBV5-1 to TRBJ2-3; possible D gene TRBD2, 5 bases. The V end lost 7 bases, the J end lost 0 bases, and 15 bases lay between the germline ends. The CDR3 extends over 15 amino acids. Germline-derived CDR1 and CDR2 are SGHRS and YFSETQ. The CDR3 region has the DNA TGCGCCAGCGATCTCGGGGTCTCAAGCACAGATACGCAGTATTTT. Its translation is CASDLGVSSTDTQYF.

This clone came up a few times. The chain has TRBV4-2 and TRBJ2-7, with D perhaps TRBD1 (6 bases). The CDR3 totals 16 residues. The V gene lost 0 bases and the J gene lost 3 bases, with 15 bases spanning the gap. CDR1 is LGHNA, CDR2 YNFKEQ, per germline. CDR3 region: CASSQEDGGKGYEQYF. CDR3 coding DNA: TGTGCCAGCAGCCAAGAGGATGGGGGCAAAGGCTACGAGCAGTACTTC.

A few counts support this clone. The rearrangement uses TRBV9 and TRBJ1-2; 7 bases are a match to TRBD1. Germline CDR1 SGDLS, CDR2 YYNGEE. The V segment lost 4 bases and the J segment 8 bases; nucleotides outside the gene matches: 8. This CDR3 contains 13 residues. The CDR3 bases are TGTGCCAGCAGCTTAGACAGGGTGGGCGGCTACACCTTC. This codes for CASSLDRVGGYTF.